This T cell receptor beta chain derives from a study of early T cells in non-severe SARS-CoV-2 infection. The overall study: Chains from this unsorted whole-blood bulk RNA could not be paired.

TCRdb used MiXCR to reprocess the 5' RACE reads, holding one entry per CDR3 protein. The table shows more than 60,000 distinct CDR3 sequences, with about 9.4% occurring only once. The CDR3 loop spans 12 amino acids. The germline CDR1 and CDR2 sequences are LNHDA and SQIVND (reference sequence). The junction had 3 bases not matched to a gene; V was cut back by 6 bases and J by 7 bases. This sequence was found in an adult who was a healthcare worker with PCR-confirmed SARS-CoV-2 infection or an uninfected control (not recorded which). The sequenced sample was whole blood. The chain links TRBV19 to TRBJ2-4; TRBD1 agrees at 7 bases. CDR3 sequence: CASRSTGNIQYF. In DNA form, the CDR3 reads TGTGCCAGTAGATCGACAGGGAACATTCAGTACTTC.